This T cell receptor beta chain was recorded in a study of regulatory T cells in long-lasting Graves disease. In this sample, this clonotype turned up many times. Relying on iRepertoire HTBI primers and Arm-PCR of CDR3 regions, the team built TCR beta libraries. TCRdb called the multiplex PCR reads again in MiXCR, with one record for every CDR3 protein. The data hold roughly 350,000 distinct CDR3 sequences, with around 15% observed a single time. The time point here: newly diagnosed GD, antithyroid drugs for less than 3 months. Scientists built the TCR library using RNA that was extracted from PBMCs. CDR3 length equals 15 residues. V was trimmed by 2 bases and J by 4 bases, leaving 12 bases between them. Another study also made use of these data, one on T cells in Graves' hyperthyroidism and ophthalmopathy.

The specimen was peripheral blood mononuclear cells (PBMCs), collected at new diagnosis, from a patient treated with antithyroid drugs. V and J are TRBV12-3 or TRBV12-4 and TRBJ1-5; D is unclear. This clonotype was sampled from a woman aged 18-29 years with Graves disease. CDR3: CASSLRHDPNQPQHF. The CDR3 DNA reads as TGTGCCAGCAGTTTACGGCATGACCCTAATCAGCCCCAGCATTTT.